This TCR beta chain was captured in a study of T cells after yellow fever vaccination. Study observations and caveats: A weaker but faster secondary response was observed, peaking on day 5 versus 15.

TCRdb recomputed calls from the 5' RACE reads with MiXCR, one row per CDR3 protein. The sample has roughly 340,000 distinct CDR3 sequences; around 4.1% are singletons. Comments on this clonotype: Its antigen is as yet unknown.

Looked up from germline, CDR1 is DFQATT and CDR2 is SNEGSKA (reference sequence). The CDR3 is 11 amino acids. The V end lost 3 bases, the J end lost 3 bases, and 4 bases lay between the germline ends. The receptor was derived from a man aged 18 to 29 who received the YFV17D yellow fever vaccine. Sequencing was performed on PBMCs, taken 5 days after the yellow fever booster vaccination. This chain uses TRBV20-1 with TRBJ2-3; D not resolved. In DNA form, the CDR3 reads TGCAGTGCTAGTAAGACAGATACGCAGTATTTT. Amino acid sequence: CSASKTDTQYF.